Given below is one TCR beta chain in context. This record comes from a study of molecular identifiers for immune sequencing clone quantification. Naive CD8 T cells were picked out by sorting for CD8+CD4-CCR7+CD45RA+. The J segment lost 4 bases and the V segment lost 0 bases, leaving 12 bases of the junction unmatched. Germline V lookup: CDR1 LGHNA, CDR2 YSLEER. The CDR3 is 18 amino acids. TCRdb fed the PCR reads into MiXCR, producing one record per CDR3 protein. The sample yields some 320,000 distinct CDR3 sequences, 24% seen once. Sequences were obtained from naive CD8+ T cells from blood, with Jurkat cell RNA spiked in. Stated subset: FACS-sorted CD8+CD4-CCR7+CD45RA+ naive T cells. The clonotype originates from a human donor in good health. Some libraries in this study had Jurkat cell RNA spiked in. The rearrangement links TRBV4-3 to TRBJ2-3; 8 nucleotides agree with TRBD2. CDR3 loop: CASSQEDGSGTRADTQYF. The DNA for the CDR3 is TGCGCCAGCAGCCAAGAAGACGGTAGCGGGACCCGGGCAGATACGCAGTATTTT.